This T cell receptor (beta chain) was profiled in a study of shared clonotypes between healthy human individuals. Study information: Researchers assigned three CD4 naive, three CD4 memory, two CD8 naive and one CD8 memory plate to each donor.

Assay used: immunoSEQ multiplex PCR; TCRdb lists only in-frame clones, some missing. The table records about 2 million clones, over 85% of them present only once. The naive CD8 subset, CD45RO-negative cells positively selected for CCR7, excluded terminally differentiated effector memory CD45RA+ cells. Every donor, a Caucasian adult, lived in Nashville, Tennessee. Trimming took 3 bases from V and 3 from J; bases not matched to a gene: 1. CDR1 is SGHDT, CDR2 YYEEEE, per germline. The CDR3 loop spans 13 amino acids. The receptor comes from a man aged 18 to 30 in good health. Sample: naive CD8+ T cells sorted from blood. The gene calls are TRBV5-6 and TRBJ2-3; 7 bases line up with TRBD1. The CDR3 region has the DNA TGTGCCAGCAGCTGGACAGGTACAGATACGCAGTATTTT. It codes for CASSWTGTDTQYF.